The text below deals with one T cell receptor (beta chain). Which antigen it targets is not known. The record has no base qualities; no much larger clone is one base away. The immunoSEQ Assay, a bias-controlled multiplex PCR, was used to amplify TCRbeta CDR3 regions from genomic DNA. In the authors' own workflow: Nucleated cell counts per sample were estimated from amplification of reference gene primers within the assay. Sequence reads were collapsed and filtered to measure the absolute abundance of every unique TCRbeta CDR3 rearrangement. Productive Simpson clonality was computed per sample as the square root of Simpson's diversity index over productive rearrangements. Drawn from immuneACCESS, this table holds only the in-frame rearrangements with V and J called that TCRdb kept. Clones are partly lost; checked studies trace under half to an unresolved V gene and leave the rest unexplained. V and J calls plus clone size are reproduced from that table; the DNA served to infer D and trimming. In all, the sample holds roughly 97,000 clones, and 75% to 90% of those were seen once. The ten largest clones capture roughly 29% of the sample.

Each collaborating institution followed its own protocols to collect whole blood in K2EDTA tubes. For TCRbeta analysis, collaborator samples were shipped as frozen whole blood, as isolated PBMCs, or as DNA extracted from either sample type. The data were taken from a study of blood T cell repertoires in COVID-19 (dated by TCRdb to about 2020). Study-wide context: Samples covering the acute and convalescent phases of COVID-19 were provided by collaborators in the United States, Italy and Spain. The material from the prospective study consisted of cDNA or gDNA derived from T cells, B-cell-depleted T cells, or PBMCs. Deeply sampled blood TCRbeta repertoires from subjects exposed to, actively infected with, or recovered from COVID-19 were included in the dataset. The repertoires were made available in a free public database intended to serve as a resource for research on the immune response to SARS-CoV-2. Samples were obtained from the ongoing ImmuneRACE study (first 160 participants) and from some 1,300 subjects provided by 6 global collaborators. A de-identified subject ID, COVID-19 status, age in years and sex were almost always included in the sample metadata. HLA class I and class II types, where available, came from metadata supplied by the sample provider rather than from assay-based typing. Study-level results and caveats: The quantity of clinical and demographic metadata differed by source and by participant and was supplied without curation.

The CDR3 has 15 amino acids, counting the end cysteine and phenylalanine. Only CDR3 DNA is held: 45 bases, read in frame from base 1. From a lookup of the germline V gene (reference sequence), CDR1 and CDR2 are LNHDA and SQIVND. The trim is 1 base for V and 4 bases for J, with a gap of 14 bases between the germline ends. What was sequenced was peripheral blood. This clonotype originated in a man between 60 and 75 years old with acute or convalescent COVID-19. The V gene is TRBV19 and the J gene is TRBJ2-7; matching of 6 bases hints at TRBD2 as the D gene. For the CDR3, the sequence is CASSIGGPGSYEQYF. The bases are TGTGCCAGTAGTATAGGAGGACCCGGGAGTTACGAGCAGTACTTC.